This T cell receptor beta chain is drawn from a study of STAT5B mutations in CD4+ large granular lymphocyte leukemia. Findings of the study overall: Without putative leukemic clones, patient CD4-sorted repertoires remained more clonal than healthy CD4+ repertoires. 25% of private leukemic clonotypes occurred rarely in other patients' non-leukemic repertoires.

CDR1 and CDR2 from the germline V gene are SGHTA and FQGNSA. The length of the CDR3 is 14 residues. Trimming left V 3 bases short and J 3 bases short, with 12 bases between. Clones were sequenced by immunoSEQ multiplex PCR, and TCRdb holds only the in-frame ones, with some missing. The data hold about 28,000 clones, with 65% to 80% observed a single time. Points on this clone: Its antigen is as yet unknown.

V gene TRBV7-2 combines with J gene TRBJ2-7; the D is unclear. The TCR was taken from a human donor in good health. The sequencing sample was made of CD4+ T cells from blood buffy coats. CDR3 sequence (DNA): TGTGCCAGCAGCTTCGAGAACAACCTCTACGAGCAGTACTTC. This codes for CASSFENNLYEQYF.